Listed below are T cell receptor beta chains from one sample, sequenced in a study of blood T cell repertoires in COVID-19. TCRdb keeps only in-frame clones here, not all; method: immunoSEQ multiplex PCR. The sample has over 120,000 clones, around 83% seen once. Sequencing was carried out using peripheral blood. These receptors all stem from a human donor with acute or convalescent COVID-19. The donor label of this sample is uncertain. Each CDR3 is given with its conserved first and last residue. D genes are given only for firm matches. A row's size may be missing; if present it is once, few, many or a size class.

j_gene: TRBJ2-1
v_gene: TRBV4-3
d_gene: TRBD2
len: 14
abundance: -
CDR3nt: TGCGCCAGCAGCCAAGGACTAGCGGGGGGAGAGCAGTTCTTC
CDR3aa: CASSQGLAGGEQFF

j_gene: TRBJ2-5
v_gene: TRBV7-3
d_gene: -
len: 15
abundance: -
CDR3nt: TGTGCCAGCAGTCTCCGAGGCCGAGCGGTGGAGACCCAGTACTTC
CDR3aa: CASSLRGRAVETQYF

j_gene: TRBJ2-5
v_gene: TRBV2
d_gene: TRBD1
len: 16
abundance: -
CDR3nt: TGTGCCAGCAGTTTGAATCCGGGACAGGTGGTGGAGACCCAGTACTTC
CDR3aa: CASSLNPGQVVETQYF

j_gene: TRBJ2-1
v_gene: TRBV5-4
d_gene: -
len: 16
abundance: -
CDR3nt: TGTGCCAGCAGCTTGAAGGGGGAAAGGGCCTACAATGAGCAGTTCTTC
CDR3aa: CASSLKGERAYNEQFF

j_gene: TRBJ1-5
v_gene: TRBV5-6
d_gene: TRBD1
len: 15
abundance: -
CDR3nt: TGTGCCAGCAGCCCCGGCGGGACAGGGCGGGAGCCCCAGCATTTT
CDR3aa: CASSPGGTGREPQHF

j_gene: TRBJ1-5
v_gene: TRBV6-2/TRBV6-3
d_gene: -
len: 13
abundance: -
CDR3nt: TGTGCCAGCAGTTACCTGGCTAATCAGCCCCAGCATTTT
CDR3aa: CASSYLANQPQHF

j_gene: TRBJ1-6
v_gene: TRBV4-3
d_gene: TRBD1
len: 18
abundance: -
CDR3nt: TGCGCCAGCAGCCTTGGACAGGGGGCGACGTTTTCATATTCACCCCTCCACTTT
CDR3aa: CASSLGQGATFSYSPLHF

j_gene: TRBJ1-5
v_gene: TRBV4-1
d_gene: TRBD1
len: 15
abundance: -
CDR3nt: TGCGCCAGCAGCCAAGGACAGGGCGTTAATCAGCCCCAGCATTTT
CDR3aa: CASSQGQGVNQPQHF

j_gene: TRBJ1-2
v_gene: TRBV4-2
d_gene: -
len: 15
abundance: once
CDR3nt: TGTGCCAGCAGCCAAGAACTCCTAGCTAACTATGGCTACACCTTC
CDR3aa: CASSQELLANYGYTF

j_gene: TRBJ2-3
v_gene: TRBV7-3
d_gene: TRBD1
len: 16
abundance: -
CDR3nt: TGTGCCAGCAGCGAAGACAGGGGGCCCTCTCCTGATACGCAGTATTTT
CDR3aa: CASSEDRGPSPDTQYF

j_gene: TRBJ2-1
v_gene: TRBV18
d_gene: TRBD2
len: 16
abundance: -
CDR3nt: TGTGCCAGCTCACCCCCCTCAGCGGGGGGGCCCAGTGAGCAGTTCTTC
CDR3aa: CASSPPSAGGPSEQFF

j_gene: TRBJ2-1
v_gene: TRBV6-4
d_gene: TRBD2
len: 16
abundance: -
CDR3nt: TGTGCCAGCAGTGACTCCGGGACTAGCGGGAGGGGTGAGCAGTTCTTC
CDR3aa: CASSDSGTSGRGEQFF

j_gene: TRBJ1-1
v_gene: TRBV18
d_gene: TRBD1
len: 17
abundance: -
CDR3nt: TGTGCCAGCTCCCTTTACCAGATAGGGACAGGAAACACTGAAGCTTTCTTT
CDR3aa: CASSLYQIGTGNTEAFF

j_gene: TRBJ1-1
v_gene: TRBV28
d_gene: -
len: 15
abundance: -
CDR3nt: TGTGCCAGCAGAAAAAACCTCCGGGGAATCACTGAAGCTTTCTTT
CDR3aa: CASRKNLRGITEAFF

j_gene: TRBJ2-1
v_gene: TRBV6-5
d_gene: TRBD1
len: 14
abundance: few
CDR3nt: TGTGCCAGCAGATTACAGGGGGCGGAGGATGAGCAGTTCTTC
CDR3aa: CASRLQGAEDEQFF

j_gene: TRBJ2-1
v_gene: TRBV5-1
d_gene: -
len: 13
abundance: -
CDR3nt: TGCGCCAGCAGCACTTCTGCGGATAATGAGCAGTTCTTC
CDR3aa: CASSTSADNEQFF

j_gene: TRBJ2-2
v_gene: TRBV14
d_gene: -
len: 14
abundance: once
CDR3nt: TGTGCCAGCAGCCTACAAGGGGTGACCGGGGAGCTGTTTTTT
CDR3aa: CASSLQGVTGELFF

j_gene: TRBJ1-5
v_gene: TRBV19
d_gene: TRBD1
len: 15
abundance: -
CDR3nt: TGTGCCAGTAGTACAGACAGGGGCGTCAATCAGCCCCAGCATTTT
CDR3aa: CASSTDRGVNQPQHF

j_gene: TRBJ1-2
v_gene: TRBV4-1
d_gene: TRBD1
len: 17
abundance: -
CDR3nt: TGCGCCAGCAGCCACAACGGGGACAGAGCATTTAACTATGGCTACACCTTC
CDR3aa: CASSHNGDRAFNYGYTF

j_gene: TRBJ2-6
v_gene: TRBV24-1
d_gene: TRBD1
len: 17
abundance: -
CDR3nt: TGTGCCACCAGTGTTGGGACAGGGACCTCTGGGGCCAACGTCCTGACTTTC
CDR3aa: CATSVGTGTSGANVLTF

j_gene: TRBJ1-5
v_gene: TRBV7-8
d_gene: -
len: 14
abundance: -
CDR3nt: TGTGCCAGCAGCTTAGCTCCAGGGAATCAGCCCCAGCATTTT
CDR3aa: CASSLAPGNQPQHF

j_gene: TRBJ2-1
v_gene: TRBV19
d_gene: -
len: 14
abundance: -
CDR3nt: TGTGCCAGTAGTATCGGTCGGGCCTACAATGAGCAGTTCTTC
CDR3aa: CASSIGRAYNEQFF

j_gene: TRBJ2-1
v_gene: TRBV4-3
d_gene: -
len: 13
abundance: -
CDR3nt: TGCGCCAGCAGCCAAGCAGTAGGGGTGAGCAGGTTCTTC
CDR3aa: CASSQAVGVSRFF

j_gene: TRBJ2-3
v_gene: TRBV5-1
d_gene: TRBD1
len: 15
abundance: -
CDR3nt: TGCGCCAGCAATGGACAGGTCACTAGCACAGATACGCAGTATTTT
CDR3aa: CASNGQVTSTDTQYF